This note documents a single TCR beta chain sequence. The antigen is unknown. These data come from a study of T cell responses to AZD1222 COVID-19 vaccine. Sequencing was performed with immunoSEQ multiplex PCR; in TCRdb, only in-frame clones are kept and a portion is missing. In the table there are under 130,000 clones, approximately 88% of which are singletons. V shed 6 bases and J 2 bases; nucleotides not matched to a gene: 4. Germline CDR1 reads MNHEY; CDR2 reads SMNVEV (reference sequence). The CDR3 is made up of 14 amino acids. Study-level points and caveats: Receipt of two AZD1222 doses was followed by a rise in Spike-specific TCR breadth and depth.

Sequenced here: peripheral blood, sampled on day 0 of AZD1222 vaccination. The chain employs TRBV27 and TRBJ2-7; 10 nucleotides match TRBD2. The source of this sequence is an adult in good health. CDR3: CASSPAGGPYEQYF. The CDR3 nucleotides are TGTGCCAGCAGCCCAGCGGGAGGGCCCTACGAGCAGTACTTC.